The rows below give T cell receptor beta chains drawn from one sample of a study of T cells after yellow fever vaccination. TCRdb analysed the 5' RACE reads with MiXCR anew, one entry per CDR3 protein. The sample yields about 340,000 distinct CDR3 sequences, around 3.9% seen once. The sequencing used PBMCs, collected 5 days after the yellow fever booster vaccination. Receptors were obtained from a man between 18 and 29 years old who received the YFV17D yellow fever vaccine. Each CDR3 is given with its conserved first and last residue. The D gene is left open where the match is weak. Some rows have no size entry. The others give once, few or many, or a class for an expanded clone.

d_call j_call clone_size v_call cdr3_nt cdr3_aa
NA TRBJ2-5 many TRBV5-1 TGCGCCAGCAGCTTGGACATCGGCCTTGCGGGGGAGACCCAGTACTTC CASSLDIGLAGETQYF
TRBD2 TRBJ2-1 NA TRBV6-2/TRBV6-3 TGTGCCAGCAAGGATAGTAAACTAGCGGGGGCCTCCTACAATGAGCAGTTCTTC CASKDSKLAGASYNEQFF
NA TRBJ1-2 many TRBV28 TGTGCCAGCAGTTTATCTTGGTTCACCTCTAACTATGGCTACACCTTC CASSLSWFTSNYGYTF
TRBD1 TRBJ1-2 few TRBV5-1 TGCGCCAGCAGCGTCGCCGGGACAGGGCATGGCTACACCTTC CASSVAGTGHGYTF
NA TRBJ2-6 few TRBV20-1 TGCAGTGCTAAGGGTGCTGGGGCCAACGTCCTGACTTTC CSAKGAGANVLTF
NA TRBJ1-6 NA TRBV9 TGTGCCAGCAGCGTATTCGGGCAGGGCAATTCACCCCTCCACTTT CASSVFGQGNSPLHF
NA TRBJ1-2 NA TRBV12-3/TRBV12-4 TGTGCCAGCAGTTTCTTCGCGGAGGGCTACACCTTC CASSFFAEGYTF
TRBD2 TRBJ2-5 NA TRBV5-1 TGCGCCAGCAGCGTCCCGGGACTAGTGGGCCAGTACTTC CASSVPGLVGQYF
NA TRBJ2-7 many TRBV5-1 TGCGCCAGCAGCTTGGCCGGTAGTTCTCAGCAGTACTTC CASSLAGSSQQYF
TRBD2 TRBJ2-5 few TRBV13 TGTGCCAGCAGCTTTGGCGGCGGGAGACCCAAAGAGACCCAGTACTTC CASSFGGGRPKETQYF
NA TRBJ1-6 many TRBV6-2/TRBV6-3 TGTGCCAGCAGTCCCTCCGGGGCCCTCCACTTT CASSPSGALHF
NA TRBJ2-1 many TRBV2 TGTGCAAAGGGAGGGGGGGCCGAAGAGCAGTTCTTC CAKGGGAEEQFF
TRBD1 TRBJ1-2 many TRBV3-1 TGTGCCAGCAGCCAAGGGGCGACAGGGGGAGAGGGCTACACCTTC CASSQGATGGEGYTF
NA TRBJ2-2 many TRBV29-1 TGCAGCGTTGGAGGGTACACCGGGGAGCTGTTTTTT CSVGGYTGELFF
TRBD2 TRBJ2-1 many TRBV20-1 TGCAGTGCTAGCCCGAGCGGGGGCTCCTACAATGAGCAGTTCTTC CSASPSGGSYNEQFF
TRBD2 TRBJ2-3 many TRBV5-1 TGCGCCAGCAGCCCCCTAGCGGACCCCCTCACAGATACGCAGTATTTT CASSPLADPLTDTQYF
TRBD1 TRBJ2-1 few TRBV7-2 TGTGCCAGCAGCTTTTACACAGGGGGCAATGAGCAGTTCTTC CASSFYTGGNEQFF
NA TRBJ2-5 many TRBV5-1 TGCGCCAGCAGACTTACAGGGTTCCAAGAGACCCAGTACTTC CASRLTGFQETQYF
NA TRBJ1-5 few TRBV21-1 TGTGCCAGCAGCAAAGAGGAACGTTGGGGCAATCAGCCCCAGCATTTT CASSKEERWGNQPQHF
TRBD1 TRBJ2-5 NA TRBV7-9 TGTGCCAGCCGTGAGGGTAGACAGGGAGAGACCCAGTACTTC CASREGRQGETQYF
NA TRBJ2-7 many TRBV6-5 TGTGCCACTAACGCCGGACAGACCTACGAGCAGTACTTC CATNAGQTYEQYF
NA TRBJ2-3 few TRBV5-1 TGCGCCAGCAGCCTTCCCCAGACAGGATCGACAGATACGCAGTATTTT CASSLPQTGSTDTQYF
NA TRBJ2-1 NA TRBV5-1 TGCGCCAGCAGCTTGAACACTGAGCAGTTCTTC CASSLNTEQFF
TRBD1 TRBJ1-3 NA TRBV20-1 TGCAGTGCTCCGACAGGGGCAAACACCATATATTTT CSAPTGANTIYF
NA TRBJ1-1 NA TRBV7-2 TGTGCCAGCAGCTTATACAACGAAGCTTTCTTT CASSLYNEAFF
NA TRBJ2-3 many TRBV2 TGTGCCAGCAGGCTAATATCTAGCACAGATACGCAGTATTTT CASRLISSTDTQYF
NA TRBJ1-1 NA TRBV14 TGTGCCAGCAGCCAATTGAGGACCATGAACACTGAAGCTTTCTTT CASSQLRTMNTEAFF
TRBD1 TRBJ1-6 many TRBV6-1 TGTGCCAGCCGATATCTGACAGGGAATTCACCCCTCCACTTT CASRYLTGNSPLHF
NA TRBJ2-6 NA TRBV20-1 TGCAGTGCGGGTCAAGGAGGGGGCGCTGGGGCCAACGTCCTGACTTTC CSAGQGGGAGANVLTF
NA TRBJ1-1 many TRBV7-9 TGTGCCAGCAGCTTAGCGCCCTTAGAATCTGAAGCTTTCTTT CASSLAPLESEAFF
NA TRBJ2-2 many TRBV4-2 TGTGCCAGCAGCCAAACCACAGGGTTTAGCGGGGAGCTGTTTTTT CASSQTTGFSGELFF
TRBD1 TRBJ1-5 few TRBV6-5 TGTGCCAGCAGTTGGCGGACAGGGGGAAATCAGCCCCAGCATTTT CASSWRTGGNQPQHF
NA TRBJ1-1 NA TRBV12-5 TGTGCTAGTGGGCCGGGAGGTCCTGAAGCTTTCTTT CASGPGGPEAFF
NA TRBJ1-6 few TRBV7-2 TGTGCCAGCAGCTTATCAGTGGGGAACTCACCCCTCCACTTT CASSLSVGNSPLHF
TRBD2 TRBJ2-1 NA TRBV4-2 TGTGCCAGCAGCCAAGTCAAGCGGGGCGATGAGCAGTTCTTC CASSQVKRGDEQFF
NA TRBJ1-6 few TRBV27 TGTGCCAGCAGTCGGGCCAGACAGAATTCACCCCTCCACTTT CASSRARQNSPLHF
NA TRBJ1-4 many TRBV5-1 TGCGCCAGCAGCTTTCAGGGCTCCGGTGTTCTGTTTTTT CASSFQGSGVLFF
NA TRBJ1-5 NA TRBV5-1 TGCGCCAGCAGCCAGCAAGGAGGACTCAATCAGCCCCAGCATTTT CASSQQGGLNQPQHF
NA TRBJ2-3 many TRBV7-2 TGTGCCAGCAGCTTACGCGGAAACACAGATACGCAGTATTTT CASSLRGNTDTQYF
NA TRBJ2-7 many TRBV9 TGTGCCAGCAGCGTAGTAGGGGAATCCTCCTACGAGCAGTACTTC CASSVVGESSYEQYF
NA TRBJ2-1 few TRBV3-1 TGTGCCAGCAGCCAAGATTTTTTGGCTAATGAGCAGTTCTTC CASSQDFLANEQFF
TRBD1 TRBJ1-5 few TRBV20-1 TGCAGTGCCAGCGGGACAGGGGGTATCAGTCAGCCCCAGCATTTT CSASGTGGISQPQHF
NA TRBJ1-1 NA TRBV6-5 TGTGCCAGCAGTTACTCGAACGGGGGTGAAGCTTTCTTT CASSYSNGGEAFF